Following are 28 T cell receptor beta chains from one sample sequenced in a study of T cells of healthy individuals. TCRdb recomputed calls from the 5' RACE reads with MiXCR, one row per CDR3 protein. This sample has 50,000 to 55,000 distinct CDR3 sequences, with approximately 14% found just once. Receptors originate from a human donor in good health.

J is TRBJ2-1 and V is TRBV6-2 or TRBV6-3; a weak D match, TRBD1 (5 bases). The end of the DNA fits TRBJ2-7 better, so the J call may be wrong. Germline CDR1 reads MNHEY; CDR2 reads SVGEGT. The CDR3 has 15 residues. Here the CDR3 DNA reads TGTGCCAGCAGAGCCCTTGGGGCCGTGTCCTACGAGCAGTACTTC. Amino acids: CASRALGAVSYEQYF.

This chain links TRBV4-1 with TRBJ1-5; D not certain. V shed 5 bases and J shed 5 bases, with 16 bases lying between them. Germline CDR1 MGHRA, CDR2 YSYEKL. The CDR3 spans 15 residues. The CDR3 spells CASSFIGGRYQPQHF. The CDR3 nucleotides read TGCGCCAGCAGCTTTATAGGCGGACGGTATCAGCCCCAGCATTTT.

This clonotype was counted a few times. The chain couples TRBV20-1 to TRBJ2-7; 8 positions match TRBD1. Germline V gene sequence: CDR1 DFQATT, CDR2 SNEGSKA (reference sequence). This CDR3 has 14 amino acids. J was trimmed by 0 bases and V by 5 bases; bases with no gene match: 6. The CDR3 DNA reads as TGCAGTGCTTCCCCGGGACAGGCCTCCTACGAGCAGTACTTC. Translating it yields CSASPGQASYEQYF.

In its sample, this clonotype was seen a few times. V is TRBV25-1 and J is TRBJ1-1; D uncertain. This CDR3 spans 10 amino acids. CDR1 MGHDK and CDR2 SYGVNS come from the germline V gene. Trimming stripped 8 bases from V and 10 bases from J, with 11 bases between. CDR3 sequence: CASGPLGAFF. For the CDR3, the DNA is TGTGCCAGCGGACCCCTGGGAGCTTTCTTT.

The chain has TRBV27 and TRBJ2-1; D gene uncertain. Germline CDR1 and CDR2: MNHEY and SMNVEV (reference sequence). The CDR3 has 17 residues. V was cut by 1 base and J by 0 bases, with 13 bases left in between. The CDR3 nucleotides are TGTGCCAGCAGTTTATGGCCCCCCGGAAGCTCCTACAATGAGCAGTTCTTC. It encodes CASSLWPPGSSYNEQFF.

In this sample, this clonotype turned up a few times. This chain joins TRBV4-3 and TRBJ2-2; D is possibly TRBD1 (8 bases). Trimming removed 8 bases at V and 6 bases at J, with 16 bases between. Germline CDR1 reads LGHNA; CDR2 reads YSLEER. This CDR3 contains 14 residues. The CDR3: CASRYRGGAGELFF. Here the CDR3 DNA reads TGCGCCAGCCGTTACAGGGGGGGGGCCGGGGAGCTGTTTTTT.

This clonotype was observed a few times. This chain links TRBV11-2 with TRBJ2-5; no firm D call. The germline V and J ends were trimmed by 4 bases and 6 bases, with 15 bases remaining between them. The CDR3 length is 14 residues. Germline V gene lookup returns CDR1 SGHAT and CDR2 FQNNGV. The CDR3 nucleotides read TGTGCCAGCAGCTCATCCTCCGGCTCTAAGACCCAGTACTTC. Translated, it gives CASSSSSGSKTQYF.

CDR3 bases: TGTGCCAGCAGTTACCACCCGACTAGCGGGGGACAAGAGACCCAGTACTTC. This translates into CASSYHPTSGGQETQYF. This chain connects TRBV6-5 to TRBJ2-5; 12 nucleotides agree with TRBD2. CDR3 length equals 17 residues. V shed 2 bases and J 2 bases; nucleotides not matched to a gene: 6. Germline lookup yields CDR1 MNHEY and CDR2 SVGAGI.

CDR3 residues: CAIGAGDNSPLHF. The CDR3 bases are TGTGCCATCGGGGCAGGGGATAATTCACCCCTCCACTTT. The chain uses TRBV10-3 and TRBJ1-6; maybe TRBD1 (6 bases). The germline gives CDR1 ENHRY, CDR2 SYGVKD. This CDR3 has 13 amino acids. V dropped 8 bases and J dropped 5 bases, with 10 bases sitting between them.

The genes are TRBV10-3 and TRBJ2-3; D might be TRBD2 (6 bases). The germline CDR1 and CDR2 sequences are ENHRY and SYGVKD. This CDR3 is 18 amino acids long. V was trimmed by 3 bases and J by 7 bases, leaving 26 bases between them. CDR3 protein: CAISDQRRASLAGNTQYF. As DNA, the CDR3 is TGTGCCATCAGTGACCAGCGTAGGGCTAGCCTGGCGGGGAATACGCAGTATTTT.

The rearrangement uses TRBV5-5 and TRBJ2-3; D uncertain. Germline V gives CDR1 SGHKS, CDR2 YYEKEE (reference sequence). This CDR3 has 12 residues. The V gene lost 1 base and the J gene lost 5 bases, with 5 bases spanning the gap. CDR3 coding DNA: TGTGCCAGCAGCTTGAACGGAGATACGCAGTATTTT. Translation gives CASSLNGDTQYF.

This clonotype was recorded at least ten times. V and J are TRBV20-1 and TRBJ2-3; 10 bases line up with TRBD1. Germline V gives CDR1 DFQATT, CDR2 SNEGSKA (reference sequence). Germline trimming cut 5 bases from V and 6 bases from J; bases unmatched to any gene: 5. CDR3 length: 13 amino acids. The DNA for the CDR3 is TGCAGTGCTCCGACAGGGGGCGCGGATACGCAGTATTTT. Translating gives CSAPTGGADTQYF.

The chain uses TRBV19 and TRBJ1-5; 7 nucleotides match TRBD1. Trimming at V came to 9 bases and at J to 0 bases, leaving 2 bases not matched to a gene. Germline CDR1 reads LNHDA; CDR2 reads SQIVND (reference sequence). This CDR3 has 13 amino acids. CDR3 bases: TGTGCCAGCTGGGACAGTAGCAATCAGCCCCAGCATTTT. It specifies CASWDSSNQPQHF.

This clonotype was counted a few times. The chain has TRBV5-1 and TRBJ2-6, with a weak D call TRBD1 (6 bases). Germline CDR1 SGHRS, CDR2 YFSETQ. The CDR3 covers 15 residues. V lost 0 bases, J lost 4 bases, and 8 bases lay in between. This chain's CDR3 is CASSLAGVGANVLTF. The CDR3 DNA is TGCGCCAGCAGCTTGGCAGGGGTAGGGGCCAACGTCCTGACTTTC.

This clonotype was counted at least ten times. The chain recombines TRBV9 with TRBJ1-5; maybe TRBD1 (5 bases). Germline V CDR1 and CDR2: SGDLS, YYNGEE. The CDR3 contains 14 residues. The V end was cut by 1 base, the J end by 3 bases, with 8 bases between. This chain's CDR3 is CASSVSGINQPQHF. For the CDR3, the DNA is TGTGCCAGCAGCGTATCAGGGATCAATCAGCCCCAGCATTTT.

This clonotype came up many times. The rearrangement joins TRBV29-1 to TRBJ2-7; 7 bases align to TRBD1. V shed 7 bases and J 4 bases; nucleotides not matched to a gene: 4. The length of the CDR3 is 11 residues. Per the germline V gene, CDR1 is SQVTM and CDR2 is ANQGSEA. The CDR3 DNA sequence: TGCAGCGCCGGGACAGAGTACGAGCAGTACTTC. Translated: CSAGTEYEQYF.

This clonotype was recorded many times. The chain is built from TRBV11-2 and TRBJ2-3; 7 bases match TRBD2. Trimming removed 2 bases from V and 0 bases from J; junction bases left unmatched: 2. Looked up from germline, CDR1 is SGHAT and CDR2 is FQNNGV. This CDR3 comprises 15 residues. The CDR3 DNA follows: TGTGCCAGCAGCTTAAATAGCGGGAGCACAGATACGCAGTATTTT. This sequence encodes CASSLNSGSTDTQYF.

This sequence joins TRBV11-2 and TRBJ2-3; D possibly corresponds to TRBD2 (6 bases). Trimming left V 2 bases short and J 1 base short, with 16 bases between. This CDR3 has 17 amino acids. From germline, CDR1 is SGHAT and CDR2 FQNNGV. CDR3 loop: CASSLTDGGTGTDTQYF. The CDR3 coding sequence is TGTGCCAGCAGCTTAACTGACGGAGGGACCGGCACAGATACGCAGTATTTT.

As to this clonotype: It may be a read error: a sequence one base away is much more abundant. The rearrangement uses TRBV7-9 and TRBJ1-1; TRBD1 might be the D (5 bases). Per germline, CDR1 SEHNR and CDR2 FQNEAQ (reference sequence). The CDR3 covers 15 residues. Trimming removed 9 bases at V and 1 base at J, with 18 bases between. CDR3 sequence reads: CARSIGTRKNTEAFF. The CDR3 DNA follows: TGTGCCAGAAGCATTGGGACTCGTAAGAACACTGAAGCTTTCTTT.

This clonotype occurred many times. The V gene is TRBV29-1, the J gene TRBJ1-2; D might be TRBD1 (5 bases). Looked up from germline, CDR1 is SQVTM and CDR2 is ANQGSEA. The CDR3 has 12 residues. The CDR3 reads CRGVRAAYGYTF. In nucleotides, the CDR3 is TGCAGGGGAGTCAGGGCCGCCTATGGCTACACCTTC.

The genes are TRBV14 and TRBJ2-3; D remains ambiguous. V dropped 5 bases and J dropped 3 bases, with 12 bases sitting between them. Germline V gives CDR1 SGHDN, CDR2 FVKESK. This CDR3 contains 14 residues. The CDR3 bases are TGTGCCAGCAGCGAAGGGCTTGGGACAGATACGCAGTATTTT. It encodes CASSEGLGTDTQYF.

This clonotype was observed at least ten times. The chain is built from TRBV27 and TRBJ1-1; tentative D call: TRBD1 (6 bases). CDR1 is MNHEY and CDR2 is SMNVEV in the germline V gene (reference sequence). CDR3 length: 15 amino acids. The V gene lost 0 bases and the J gene lost 1 base, with 9 bases spanning the gap. CDR3 nucleotide sequence: TGTGCCAGCAGTTTATCGAGGGGGGCGAACACTGAAGCTTTCTTT. Protein sequence: CASSLSRGANTEAFF.

In the case of this clonotype: A read error may be the cause here, since a much bigger clone is one base away. V gene TRBV29-1 combines with J gene TRBJ1-1; D is undetermined. This CDR3 contains 14 residues. Germline V gene data show CDR1 as SQVTM and CDR2 as ANQGSEA. V shed 6 bases and J shed 6 bases, with 20 bases lying between them. The CDR3 sequence: CSVLQWGLFAEAFF. The CDR3 coding sequence is TGCAGCGTCCTACAATGGGGTTTATTCGCTGAAGCTTTCTTT.

CDR3 DNA sequence: TGCAGTGCTAGAGATCTACGGGAGATTAATGAAAAACTGTTTTTT. It encodes CSARDLREINEKLFF. The gene calls are TRBV20-1 and TRBJ1-4; D gene uncertain. Germline lookup yields CDR1 DFQATT and CDR2 SNEGSKA (reference sequence). The CDR3 has 15 residues. V was pared by 0 bases and J by 4 bases, with 12 bases between.

This clonotype came up many times. The chain uses TRBV2 and TRBJ2-3, with 11 bases aligning to TRBD2. The CDR3 spans 14 residues. In germline, CDR1 is SNHLY, CDR2 FYNNEI. With V trimmed by 6 bases and J by 5 bases, 4 bases remained unmatched. CDR3 protein: CASREGTSGDTQYF. The DNA for the CDR3 is TGTGCCAGCAGGGAGGGGACTAGCGGAGATACGCAGTATTTT. The full variable domain, its missing parts supplied by reference TRBV2 and TRBJ2-3, is EPEVTQTPSHQVTQMGQEVILRCVPISNHLYFYWYRQILGQKVEFLVSFYNNEISEKSEIFDDQFSVERPDGSNFTLKIRSTKLEDSAMYFCASREGTSGDTQYFGPGTRLTVL.

This clonotype showed up many times. The chain combines TRBV11-2 with TRBJ2-2, with 7 bases fitting TRBD2. Germline CDR1 and CDR2: SGHAT and FQNNGV. The CDR3 consists of 17 residues. The V gene end was trimmed by 0 bases and the J gene end by 0 bases; junction bases not matched to a gene: 4. DNA of the CDR3: TGTGCCAGCAGCTTAGAATTCGGGGGGTCGAACACCGGGGAGCTGTTTTTT. Its translation is CASSLEFGGSNTGELFF.

This chain connects TRBV27 to TRBJ2-4; 13 nucleotides line up with TRBD2. The CDR3 is made up of 17 amino acids. J was trimmed by 2 bases and V by 4 bases; bases with no gene match: 5. Germline V gene data show CDR1 as MNHEY and CDR2 as SMNVEV (reference sequence). This CDR3 reads CASSSRGLAGSKNIQYF. The CDR3 nucleotides are TGTGCCAGCAGTTCCCGGGGACTAGCGGGGTCCAAAAACATTCAGTACTTC.

In this sample, this clonotype turned up once. The chain links TRBV29-1 to TRBJ1-1; 7 bases agree with TRBD1. CDR1 is SQVTM, CDR2 ANQGSEA, per germline. The V gene end was trimmed by 6 bases and the J gene end by 2 bases; junction bases not matched to a gene: 15. The CDR3 extends over 16 amino acids. Written as DNA, the CDR3 is TGCAGCGTGGGCGGGACAGATGGAACTAAAAACACTGAAGCTTTCTTT. It specifies CSVGGTDGTKNTEAFF.